This is a list of T cell receptor beta chains from one sample in a study of shared clonotypes between healthy human individuals. Method: immunoSEQ multiplex PCR; TCRdb's copy keeps in-frame clones and lacks some. The sample lists about 2 million clones; less than 95% were seen once. The sample comprised naive CD8+ T cells sorted from blood. All receptors derive from a man aged 18 to 30 in good health. CDR3s include the opening cysteine and the closing phenylalanine or tryptophan. A D gene is named only where the DNA matches it firmly. A clone size is listed for some rows: how often the clone was seen (once, few, many), or a class if it is expanded.

clone_size	d_call	j_call	cdr3_length	v_call	cdr3_nt	cdr3_aa
NA	TRBD2	TRBJ2-1	15	TRBV6-5	TGTGCCAGCGGACGCCGCAGCGGGATCGACAATGAGCAGTTCTTC	CASGRRSGIDNEQFF
NA	TRBD1	TRBJ1-1	13	TRBV30	TGTGCCTGGAGTGTAACAGGGGGGACTGAAGCTTTCTTT	CAWSVTGGTEAFF
once	NA	TRBJ2-5	15	TRBV2	TGTGCCAGCAGTGTTGGGGGGACACTTCAAGAGACCCAGTACTTC	CASSVGGTLQETQYF
NA	TRBD1	TRBJ2-3	14	TRBV25-1	TGTGCCAGCAGCCCACAGGGGTGGACAGATACGCAGTATTTT	CASSPQGWTDTQYF
NA	NA	TRBJ1-3	14	TRBV9	TGTGCCAGCAGCGTAGCAGGGGCTGGAAACACCATATATTTT	CASSVAGAGNTIYF
NA	NA	TRBJ1-6	14	TRBV7-2	TGTGCCAGCAGCTTAGCCCAATTAGGGCCACCCCTCCACTTT	CASSLAQLGPPLHF
NA	NA	TRBJ2-3	13	TRBV27	TGTGCCAGCAGTTTATTAAGCATGGATACGCAGTATTTT	CASSLLSMDTQYF
NA	NA	TRBJ2-3	15	TRBV2	TGTGCCAGCAGTGAAGGGACAGAGAGCACAGATACGCAGTATTTT	CASSEGTESTDTQYF
NA	NA	TRBJ2-7	15	TRBV4-3	TGCGCCAGCAGCCAAGTTTATGGATACTACGGGGAGCAGTACTTC	CASSQVYGYYGEQYF
once	NA	TRBJ2-7	13	TRBV6-1	TGTGCCAGCAGTGAAGGCCCAGCCTACGAGCAGTACTTC	CASSEGPAYEQYF
once	NA	TRBJ2-5	13	TRBV5-4	TGTGCCAGCAGCTCGCGGCTCCAAGAGACCCAGTACTTC	CASSSRLQETQYF
NA	TRBD2	TRBJ2-3	16	TRBV9	TGTGCCAGCAGCGCTTCGGGAGGGCCTCAACAAAATACGCAGTATTTT	CASSASGGPQQNTQYF
NA	TRBD1	TRBJ2-5	14	TRBV30	TGTGCCTGGAGGGACAGGGTCCGGGAAGAGACCCAGTACTTC	CAWRDRVREETQYF
once	NA	TRBJ2-5	12	TRBV30	TGTGCCTGGAGTGTACTGGGGGAAACCCAGTACTTC	CAWSVLGETQYF
NA	TRBD1	TRBJ2-7	15	TRBV6-1	TGTGCCAGCAGTGAATATTGGACAGGGACCTACGAGCAGTACTTC	CASSEYWTGTYEQYF
NA	TRBD2	TRBJ2-7	16	TRBV9	TGTGCCAGCAGCGTAGGTGGAATAGCGGGAGGTTACGAGCAGTACTTC	CASSVGGIAGGYEQYF
NA	NA	TRBJ1-1	12	TRBV7-9	TGTGCCAGCACCCCCGGCAACACTGAAGCTTTCTTT	CASTPGNTEAFF
NA	NA	TRBJ1-6	15	TRBV5-1	TGCGCCAGCAGCCTGGAAGCCGGGCTGGGTTCACCCCTCCACTTT	CASSLEAGLGSPLHF
NA	NA	TRBJ1-2	13	TRBV27	TGTGCCAGCAGTCTCCGGGACAACAATGGCTACACCTTC	CASSLRDNNGYTF
NA	NA	TRBJ2-7	12	TRBV11-2	TGTGCCAGCGCCGAGGACAGCTACGAGCAGTACTTC	CASAEDSYEQYF
NA	TRBD2	TRBJ2-7	16	TRBV4-1	TGCGCCAGCAGCCAAGAGAGTCTAGCGGCACCCTACGAGCAGTACTTC	CASSQESLAAPYEQYF
NA	TRBD1	TRBJ1-5	18	TRBV28	TGTGCCAGCAGCAATGGACAGGGGGCGCTTGGGGACAATCAGCCCCAGCATTTT	CASSNGQGALGDNQPQHF
NA	NA	TRBJ2-3	12	TRBV13	TGTGCCAGCAGTCCCGGTGCAGATACGCAGTATTTT	CASSPGADTQYF
NA	NA	TRBJ1-2	13	TRBV9	TGTGCCAGCACCAAAGACGGAAACTATGGCTACACCTTC	CASTKDGNYGYTF
NA	NA	TRBJ2-1	12	TRBV30	TGTGCCGGGGTGAGGTCCTACAATGAGCAGTTCTTC	CAGVRSYNEQFF
NA	NA	TRBJ1-5	16	TRBV6-1	TGTGCCAGCAGTGAAAGAGTGTCAGTTGGCGATCAGCCCCAGCATTTT	CASSERVSVGDQPQHF
NA	NA	TRBJ2-7	12	TRBV5-4	TGTGCCAGCTCTTACAACAACTACGAGCAGTACTTC	CASSYNNYEQYF
NA	TRBD1	TRBJ1-2	16	TRBV28	TGTGCCAGCAGCCCTTTCATGGGGACAGGGTTCTATGGCTACACCTTC	CASSPFMGTGFYGYTF
NA	NA	TRBJ2-7	13	TRBV7-2	TGTGCCAGCAGCTTATGGGGGGCCTACGAGCAGTACTTC	CASSLWGAYEQYF
few	NA	TRBJ1-2	14	TRBV6-6	TGTGCCAGCAGTTACTCGGAGGGTCCGAATGGCTACACCTTC	CASSYSEGPNGYTF
NA	NA	TRBJ2-6	14	TRBV6-5	TGTGCCAGCAGGGAGGCTTTAGGGGCCAACGTCCTGACTTTC	CASREALGANVLTF
NA	NA	TRBJ2-1	12	TRBV10-3	TGTGCCATCAGTGAGTTTGGCAATGAGCAGTTCTTC	CAISEFGNEQFF
NA	TRBD2	TRBJ2-7	16	TRBV2	TGTGCCAGCAGTGAAGATGGGACTAGCGGTTCCTACGAGCAGTACTTC	CASSEDGTSGSYEQYF
NA	TRBD2	TRBJ2-2	17	TRBV4-3	TGCGCCAGCAGCCAAGTAGCGGGGTTTGAGAACACCGGGGAGCTGTTTTTT	CASSQVAGFENTGELFF
NA	NA	TRBJ2-2	14	TRBV10-3	TGTGCCATCAGCGACTCAGGAGTGGCCGGGGAGCTGTTTTTT	CAISDSGVAGELFF
NA	NA	TRBJ2-7	13	TRBV9	TGTGCCAGCAGCGTAGGGGGCGGGCAAGAGCAGTACTTC	CASSVGGGQEQYF
NA	NA	TRBJ1-1	13	TRBV7-3	TGTGCCAGCAGCTTAAGTCAGGGCACTGAAGCTTTCTTT	CASSLSQGTEAFF
NA	TRBD1	TRBJ2-7	19	TRBV11-2	TGTGCCAGCAGTTTGGGACAGGGCCCCCCCCGGGACCAGGCCTACGAGCAGTACTTC	CASSLGQGPPRDQAYEQYF
NA	TRBD2	TRBJ2-1	16	TRBV29-1	TGCAGCGTTGTCGGCTGGGCGGGAGGTTCCTACAATGAGCAGTTCTTC	CSVVGWAGGSYNEQFF
NA	NA	TRBJ2-5	14	TRBV7-6	TGTGCCAGCAGCTTACGGGACGGAAAAGAGACCCAGTACTTC	CASSLRDGKETQYF
NA	NA	TRBJ2-6	16	TRBV5-3	TGTGCCAGAAGCTGGTCTCAGGACTCTGGGGCCAACGTCCTGACTTTC	CARSWSQDSGANVLTF